A single sample gave rise to the 19 T cell receptor beta chains below, sequenced in a study of identical twins. TCRdb redid the calling of the 5' RACE reads with MiXCR, one entry per CDR3 protein. The profile shows some 1,700,000 distinct CDR3 sequences, around 33% of them singletons. The sample comprised cord blood. The receptor source for this set is a newborn girl in good health.

The J gene is TRBJ2-1, the V gene TRBV5-1; 9 bases map to TRBD2. The germline V gene has CDR1 SGHRS and CDR2 YFSETQ. Trimming removed 0 bases from V and 3 bases from J; junction bases left unmatched: 7. The length of the CDR3 is 17 residues. The CDR3 DNA reads as TGCGCCAGCAGCTTGGGCAGCGGGAGGACCCACTACAATGAGCAGTTCTTC. Translated, it gives CASSLGSGRTHYNEQFF.

Concerning this clonotype itself: Compared with germline, one end of the junction differs, possibly owing to a read error. J is TRBJ2-7 and V is TRBV5-6, with a weak D call TRBD1 (5 bases). The CDR3 runs 15 residues. From germline, CDR1 is SGHDT and CDR2 YYEEEE. The CDR3 loop reads CPSSLRKGVSYEQYF. In nucleotides, the CDR3 is TGTCCCAGCAGCTTGCGAAAAGGGGTGTCCTACGAGCAGTACTTC.

This clonotype was recorded a few times. The chain employs TRBV7-6 and TRBJ2-1, with TRBD1 matching 7 bases. Looked up from germline, CDR1 is SGHVS and CDR2 is FNYEAQ. The trim removed 5 bases at V and 1 base at J, leaving 11 bases unmatched. The length of the CDR3 is 17 residues. DNA for the CDR3: TGTGCCAGCAGCGGGGTACAGGGGATAGGATCCTACAATGAGCAGTTCTTC. Translation: CASSGVQGIGSYNEQFF.

The chain links TRBV20-1 to TRBJ2-2; 9 bases agree with TRBD2. The CDR3 loop spans 18 amino acids. V shed 2 bases, J shed 0 bases, and the junction held 10 bases outside the gene matches. The germline V gene has CDR1 DFQATT and CDR2 SNEGSKA (reference sequence). CDR3 in amino acids: CSARSPLAGYANTGELFF. CDR3 bases: TGCAGTGCTAGATCTCCCCTAGCGGGGTACGCGAACACCGGGGAGCTGTTTTTT.

The rearrangement links TRBV3-1 to TRBJ2-5, with 8 bases matching TRBD2. V was pared by 2 bases and J by 2 bases, with 13 bases of the junction left unmatched. The V gene's germline CDR1 is LGHDT and CDR2 YNNKEL (reference sequence). There are 18 residues in the CDR3. CDR3 coding DNA: TGTGCCAGCAGCCAAAACTCTATAGCGGGGCCGAAACAAGAGACCCAGTACTTC. Translation gives CASSQNSIAGPKQETQYF.

This chain joins TRBV28 and TRBJ2-5, with 8 nucleotides matching TRBD1. There are 15 residues in the CDR3. Per germline, CDR1 MDHEN and CDR2 SYDVKM. The V and J ends lost 6 bases and 11 bases, in that order; junction bases with no gene match: 17. The CDR3 nucleotides are TGTGCCAGCAGGATAGGGACAGGTCCTTACAATGAGCAGTACTTC. It specifies CASRIGTGPYNEQYF.

The chain joins TRBV29-1 to TRBJ1-4; maybe TRBD1 (6 bases). CDR3 length: 18 residues. V lost 5 bases to trimming and J lost 0 bases, with 22 bases between them. Germline V gene lookup returns CDR1 SQVTM and CDR2 ANQGSEA. CDR3: CSVLSGANPFTTNEKLFF. The CDR3, as DNA: TGCAGCGTTTTGTCGGGGGCGAACCCCTTTACAACTAATGAAAAACTGTTTTTT.

The rearrangement links TRBV7-9 to TRBJ2-4; D is undetermined. The CDR3 runs 11 residues. The V end was cut by 5 bases, the J end by 3 bases, with 2 bases between. CDR1 and CDR2 (germline): SEHNR, FQNEAQ (reference sequence). CDR3 nucleotide sequence: TGTGCCAGCAGCAACAAAAACATTCAGTACTTC. It specifies CASSNKNIQYF.

The CDR3 loop is CASSQDLWNYEQYF. The CDR3, as DNA: TGTGCCAGCAGCCAAGATCTATGGAACTACGAGCAGTACTTC. V is TRBV3-1 and J is TRBJ2-7; no clear D. The CDR3 is made up of 14 amino acids. Trimming pared 0 bases from V and 3 bases from J, leaving 9 bases between. CDR1 is LGHDT, CDR2 YNNKEL, per germline (reference sequence).

The table lists this clonotype with a few counts. The rearrangement links TRBV12-3 or TRBV12-4 to TRBJ1-5; possibly TRBD1 for D (5 bases). V was clipped by 3 bases and J by 5 bases, with 17 bases between them. CDR3 length: 16 amino acids. CDR3: CASSFLQGTKDQPQHF. Written as DNA, the CDR3 is TGTGCCAGCAGTTTTCTCCAGGGTACAAAGGATCAGCCCCAGCATTTT.

This clonotype was seen more than once but under ten times. V and J are TRBV20-1 and TRBJ2-1; D tentatively reads TRBD1 or TRBD2 (6 bases each). V was shortened by 3 bases and J by 3 bases, with 15 bases between the two germline ends. This CDR3 spans 15 amino acids. Germline V gene data show CDR1 as DFQATT and CDR2 as SNEGSKA (reference sequence). DNA for the CDR3: TGCAGTGCTAGGATCCTAGGGGGGCGCTACAATGAGCAGTTCTTC. Its translation: CSARILGGRYNEQFF.

This sequence joins TRBV28 and TRBJ1-1; 9 bases are a match to TRBD1. Per the germline V gene, CDR1 is MDHEN and CDR2 is SYDVKM. V lost 5 bases, J lost 11 bases, and 15 bases stayed unmatched. The CDR3 length is 15 residues. The CDR3 loop reads CASSLIGQGFQRAFF. The CDR3 DNA sequence: TGTGCCAGCAGTCTTATAGGACAGGGGTTTCAACGGGCTTTCTTT.

This clonotype has only a few counts. The V and J genes are TRBV20-1 and TRBJ2-5; D remains ambiguous. This CDR3 is 15 amino acids long. V dropped 0 bases and J dropped 5 bases, with 16 bases sitting between them. CDR1 is DFQATT and CDR2 is SNEGSKA in the germline V gene (reference sequence). The CDR3 nucleotides are TGCAGTGCTAGAGATCCCAAATCGGTGCGGGAGACCCAGTACTTC. This sequence encodes CSARDPKSVRETQYF.

This clonotype occurred a few times. J is TRBJ1-1 and V is TRBV27, with 11 bases fitting TRBD1. The length of the CDR3 is 16 residues. Per germline, CDR1 MNHEY and CDR2 SMNVEV (reference sequence). V lost 6 bases, J lost 3 bases, and 9 bases stayed unmatched. The DNA of the CDR3 is TGTGCCAGCAGCCCTAACGGACAGGGGGCTTACACTGAAGCTTTCTTT. This codes for CASSPNGQGAYTEAFF.

This clonotype was observed at least ten times. The chain couples TRBV11-2 to TRBJ2-5; 7 bases agree with TRBD2. V trimming: 6 bases; J trimming: 2 bases; junction bases outside the gene matches: 6. Germline V gene data show CDR1 as SGHAT and CDR2 as FQNNGV. This CDR3 has 14 residues. This chain's CDR3 is CASRSIAGQETQYF. CDR3 nucleotide sequence: TGTGCCAGCAGGTCGATAGCGGGTCAAGAGACCCAGTACTTC.

The gene calls are TRBV29-1 and TRBJ2-7, with 8 bases matching TRBD1. V was pared by 4 bases and J by 7 bases, with 9 bases of the junction left unmatched. The CDR3 runs 13 residues. CDR1 and CDR2 (germline): SQVTM, ANQGSEA. CDR3: CSVVSGGYNEQYF. DNA of the CDR3: TGCAGCGTTGTGTCAGGGGGCTACAATGAGCAGTACTTC.

The chain uses TRBV27 and TRBJ1-5; no firm D call. Germline assignment: CDR1 MNHEY and CDR2 SMNVEV (reference sequence). CDR3 size: 13 residues. Trimming took 6 bases from V and 7 from J, leaving 13 bases between them. Written as DNA, the CDR3 is TGTGCCAGCAGCCAATTCCCTGGGCAGCCCCAGCATTTT. It specifies CASSQFPGQPQHF.

J is TRBJ2-3 and V is TRBV10-3; TRBD1 is a possible D gene (6 bases). Per the germline V gene, CDR1 is ENHRY and CDR2 is SYGVKD. Between the trimmed V and J ends, which lost 4 bases and 2 bases, there was a span of 7 bases. The CDR3 runs 13 residues. CDR3 sequence: CAISGGHTDTQYF. In nucleotides, the CDR3 is TGTGCCATCAGTGGGGGACACACAGATACGCAGTATTTT.

In this sample, this clonotype turned up a few times. V and J are TRBV3-1 and TRBJ2-1; 7 bases line up with TRBD1. CDR1 and CDR2 from the germline V gene are LGHDT and YNNKEL (reference sequence). V lost 2 bases to trimming and J lost 0 bases; unmatched junction nucleotides: 4. CDR3 length equals 16 residues. The DNA for the CDR3 is TGTGCCAGCAGCCAAAGGGGGCCTGTCTCCTACAATGAGCAGTTCTTC. It is translated as CASSQRGPVSYNEQFF.